One T cell receptor beta chain is described in this entry. Germline V gene data show CDR1 as WNHNN and CDR2 as SYGVQD (reference sequence). This CDR3 is 15 amino acids long. V was shortened by 6 bases and J by 7 bases, with 21 bases between the two germline ends. This entry is derived from a study of CD8+CD57+ T cells in acquired aplastic anemia. For the study at large: The mean DNA yield obtained from sorted CD4+ and CD8+ cells came to around 3 ug.

By flow cytometry, patients selected for sequencing had shown an expansion of CD8+CD57+ cells. CDR3 and TCR beta VDJ profiling relied on genomic DNA as the template. One entry per CDR3 protein results from TCRdb running MiXCR on the reads. The sample has 75,000 to 80,000 distinct CDR3 sequences, under 80% seen once. Sequencing input: sorted CD4+, CD8+, or CD8+CD57+ T cells (not recorded which) from PBMCs. The chain combines TRBV10-1 with TRBJ2-5; possibly TRBD1 or TRBD2 for D (6 bases each). The sequence derives from a human donor with aplastic anemia. CDR3 DNA sequence: TGCGCCAGCAGGGATGGGGGGCGGTGGTTCAGGACCCAGTACTTC. Its protein is CASRDGGRWFRTQYF.